The sample holds many counts of the clone carrying this T cell receptor (beta chain). What it recognizes is unknown. This sample is drawn from a study of T cells in Graves' hyperthyroidism and ophthalmopathy. Amplification yielded TCR beta CDR3 regions, with RNA transcripts as the source. During a first-round RT-PCR of the TCR CDR3, the HTBI primer set was used. TCRdb re-derived calls from the multiplex PCR reads in MiXCR, one entry per CDR3 protein. The table has fewer than 550,000 distinct CDR3 sequences, around a sixth seen once; the top ten hold 7.5% to 9%. Study conclusions and caveats: A model built on 13 V-J features separated ophthalmopathy from stable hyperthyroidism. Within blood appeared most thyroid clonotypes that had expanded above 0.001.

Absent ophthalmopathy progression within 18 months defined stable Graves' hyperthyroidism. Exclusion followed for patients with uncontrolled infection, other autoimmune disease, pregnancy or lactation. Sequencing used blood. The origin of this receptor is a woman aged 18 to 35 with Graves' hyperthyroidism.

In nucleotides, the CDR3 is TGTGCCAGCAGTTACGCATGGACAGGGGGCGTTGGCTACACCTTC. Protein product: CASSYAWTGGVGYTF. The chain links TRBV6-5 to TRBJ1-2, with TRBD1 matching 11 bases. The length of the CDR3 is 15 residues. Trimming at V came to 2 bases and at J to 7 bases, leaving 6 bases not matched to a gene. Germline values: CDR1 MNHEY, CDR2 SVGAGI.